By share, the clone carrying this T cell receptor beta chain counts as medium-sized. This CDR3 is built from 11 residues. The germline CDR1 and CDR2 sequences are GTSNPN and SVGIG (reference sequence). V was shortened by 1 base and J by 5 bases, with 5 bases between the two germline ends. The data were obtained in a study of T cell changes during pregnancy in multiple sclerosis. The method was immunoSEQ multiplex PCR; TCRdb's version includes in-frame clones alone and lacks a portion of them. The table records 70,000 or so clones, approximately 92% of them present only once. The V call is TRBV30, the J call TRBJ2-5; no reliable D call. The sample in question was peripheral blood, obtained in the third trimester of pregnancy. This TCR derives from a female donor in good health, enrolled as a control in a pregnancy study. CDR3 protein: CAWSGPETQYF. As DNA, the CDR3 is TGTGCCTGGAGTGGGCCGGAGACCCAGTACTTC.